The clone carrying this TCR beta chain showed up just a few times. This entry belongs to a study of T-cell memory formation after mild COVID-19. MiXCR, applied by TCRdb to the 5' RACE reads, yields one record per CDR3 protein. The profile covers 57,000 or so distinct CDR3 sequences, with 9% to 9.5% appearing a single time and approximately 1% taken by the ten largest. This CDR3 has 13 residues. V gave up 3 bases and J gave up 7 bases, with 13 bases separating them. Looked up from germline, CDR1 is SGHTA and CDR2 is FQGNSA. The receptor comes from a man between 18 and 35 years old who had mild COVID-19 (a few samples of this study predate the infection). Cell type and time point are not known. Sequenced material: PBMCs or a T cell subset sorted from them (not recorded which). The rearrangement joins TRBV7-2 to TRBJ2-7; perhaps TRBD2 as D (6 bases). The CDR3: CASSFDRGGEQYF. The CDR3 DNA follows: TGTGCCAGCAGCTTTGATCGGGGAGGAGAGCAGTACTTC.